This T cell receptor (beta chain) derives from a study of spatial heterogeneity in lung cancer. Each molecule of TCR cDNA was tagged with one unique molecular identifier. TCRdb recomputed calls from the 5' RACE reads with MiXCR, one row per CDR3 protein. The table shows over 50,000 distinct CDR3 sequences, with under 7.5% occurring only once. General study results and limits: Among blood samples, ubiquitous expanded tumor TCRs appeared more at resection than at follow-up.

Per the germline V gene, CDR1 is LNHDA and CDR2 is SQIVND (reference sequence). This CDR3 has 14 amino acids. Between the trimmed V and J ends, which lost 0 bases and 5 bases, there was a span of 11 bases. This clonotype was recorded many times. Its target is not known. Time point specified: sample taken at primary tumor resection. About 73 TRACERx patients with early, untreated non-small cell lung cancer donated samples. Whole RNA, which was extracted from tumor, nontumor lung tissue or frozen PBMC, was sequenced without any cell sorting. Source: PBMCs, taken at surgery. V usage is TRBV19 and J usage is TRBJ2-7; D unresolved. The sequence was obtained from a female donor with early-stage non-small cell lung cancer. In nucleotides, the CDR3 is TGTGCCAGTAGTATAGACGGGTCGAGTAACGAGCAGTACTTC. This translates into CASSIDGSSNEQYF.